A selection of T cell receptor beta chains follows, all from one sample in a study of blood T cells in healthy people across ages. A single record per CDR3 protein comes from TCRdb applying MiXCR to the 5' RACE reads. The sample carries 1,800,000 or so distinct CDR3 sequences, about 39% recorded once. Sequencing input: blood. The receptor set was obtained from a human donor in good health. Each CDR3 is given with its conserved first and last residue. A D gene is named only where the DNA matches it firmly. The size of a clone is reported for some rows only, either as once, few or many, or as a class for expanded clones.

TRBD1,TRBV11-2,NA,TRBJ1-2,TGTGCCAGCAGCTTAGCCGGGACAGCGAAATATGGCTACACCTTC,CASSLAGTAKYGYTF
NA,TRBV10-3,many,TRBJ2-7,TGTGCCATCAGTGAATTTGAGGGGTACGAGCAGTACTTC,CAISEFEGYEQYF
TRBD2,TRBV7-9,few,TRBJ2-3,TGTGCCAGCAGCAAGGGACTAGCGGGGGGGCCAGATACGCAGTATTTT,CASSKGLAGGPDTQYF
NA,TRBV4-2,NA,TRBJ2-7,TGTGCCAGCAGCCCGGGACGGACTGGAGAACTTCGCGAGCAGTACTTC,CASSPGRTGELREQYF
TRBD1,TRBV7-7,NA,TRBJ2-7,TGTGCCAGCAGCTTAGCAGACAGGGGCCTCCCTCGGGAGCAGTACTTC,CASSLADRGLPREQYF
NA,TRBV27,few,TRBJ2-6,TGTGCCAGCAGTTCCCTAGACAGTAACTCTGGGGCCAACGTCCTGACTTTC,CASSSLDSNSGANVLTF
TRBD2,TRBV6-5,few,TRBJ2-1,TGTGCCAGCAGTGAGGAGGGACTAGCGTTCAATGAGCAGTTCTTC,CASSEEGLAFNEQFF
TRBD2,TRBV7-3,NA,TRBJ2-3,TGTGCCAGCAGCCCACAACTAGCGGGGTCCGCAGATACGCAGTATTTT,CASSPQLAGSADTQYF
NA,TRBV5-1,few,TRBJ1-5,TGCGCCAGCAGCTTGGCCATGGGCGGGAATAGCAATCAGCCCCAGCATTTT,CASSLAMGGNSNQPQHF
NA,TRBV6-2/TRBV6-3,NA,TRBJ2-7,TGTGCCAGCAGGCCCCCTCTGAGGTCAAATGAGCAGTACTTC,CASRPPLRSNEQYF
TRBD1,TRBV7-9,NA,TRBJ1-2,TGTGCCAGCAGCGCATGGACAGGGGGGGACTATGGCTACACCTTC,CASSAWTGGDYGYTF
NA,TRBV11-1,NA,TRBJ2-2,TGTGCCAGCAGCTTAATAGGGGCAGAATACACCGGGGAGCTGTTTTTT,CASSLIGAEYTGELFF
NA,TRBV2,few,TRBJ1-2,TGTGCCAGTACGGCGACAGTTTCTACTAACTATGGCTACACCTTC,CASTATVSTNYGYTF
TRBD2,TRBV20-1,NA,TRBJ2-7,TGCAGTGCTCCAAGCGGGATCTACGAGCAGTACTTC,CSAPSGIYEQYF
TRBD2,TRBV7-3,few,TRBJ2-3,TGTGCCAGCAGCCTTGAGCGGGGTCCTAGCACAGATACGCAGTATTTT,CASSLERGPSTDTQYF
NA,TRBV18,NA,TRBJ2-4,TGTGCCAGCTCACCGGGGGCCCAAAACATTCAGTACTTC,CASSPGAQNIQYF
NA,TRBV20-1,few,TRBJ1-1,TGCCATATCGGGCGGGTGAACACTGAAGCTTTCTTT,CHIGRVNTEAFF
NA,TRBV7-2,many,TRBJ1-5,TGTGCCAGCAGCTTAGGCGAGGGGAGGCCCCCGGGGCAGCCCCAGCATTTT,CASSLGEGRPPGQPQHF
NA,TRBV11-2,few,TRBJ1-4,TGTGCCAGCAGCTTAGACGGTTTGGGGGGTGAGAGTCTGTTTTTT,CASSLDGLGGESLFF
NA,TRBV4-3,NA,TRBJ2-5,TGCGCCAGCAGCCATGAGCAAGGGTTCATACAGTACTTC,CASSHEQGFIQYF
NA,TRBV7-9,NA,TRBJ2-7,TGTGCCAGCATCCCCTGGCAGGGTCCCCACTACGAGCAGTACTTC,CASIPWQGPHYEQYF
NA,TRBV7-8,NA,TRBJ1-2,TGTGCCAGCGGCTTAGTATTGGGTGGCTATGGCTACACCTTC,CASGLVLGGYGYTF
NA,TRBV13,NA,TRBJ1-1,TGTGCCAGCAGCTTACCCCCGGGCAGGGAAAACACTGAGGCTTTCTTT,CASSLPPGRENTEAFF
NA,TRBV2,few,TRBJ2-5,TGTGCCAGCACTGGGGGAGACAAGAGACCCCAGTACTTC,CASTGGDKRPQYF
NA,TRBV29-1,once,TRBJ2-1,TGCAGCGTTGAGCAGTGGAGCTCCTACAATGAGCAGTTCTTC,CSVEQWSSYNEQFF
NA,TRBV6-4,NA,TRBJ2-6,TGTGCCAGCAGTGAGAGTGTACAGACTGGGGCCAACGTCCTGACTTTC,CASSESVQTGANVLTF
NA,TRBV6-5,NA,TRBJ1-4,TGTGCCAGCAGTTCAATACCCGGAGCGGAGTTGTTTTTT,CASSSIPGAELFF
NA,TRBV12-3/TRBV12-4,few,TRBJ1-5,TGTGCCAGCAGGGTTTCCGGCAACAATCAGCCCCAGCATTTT,CASRVSGNNQPQHF
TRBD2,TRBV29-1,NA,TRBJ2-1,TGCAGCGCAATGTCCCCGGGAGGCTCCTACAATGAGCAGTTCTTC,CSAMSPGGSYNEQFF
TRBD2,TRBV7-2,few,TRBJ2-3,TGTGCCAGCAGACCACTAGCGGGGGCTTCATATACGCAGTATTTT,CASRPLAGASYTQYF
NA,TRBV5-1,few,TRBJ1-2,TGCGCCAGCAGGCGGGACACCTCTAACTATGGCTACACCTTC,CASRRDTSNYGYTF
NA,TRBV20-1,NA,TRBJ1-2,TGCAGTGCTAGAGACAGACAACCAACTAACTATGGCTACACCTTC,CSARDRQPTNYGYTF
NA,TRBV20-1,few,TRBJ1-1,TGCAGTGCTAGAGGCGAGGTTACCACTGAAGCTTTCTTT,CSARGEVTTEAFF
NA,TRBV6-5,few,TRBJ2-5,TGTGCCAGCAGTTATAACGGGGAGCAAGAGACCCAGTACTTC,CASSYNGEQETQYF
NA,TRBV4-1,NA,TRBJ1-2,TGCGCCAGCAGCCAAGGTGAGAACGGCTACACCTTC,CASSQGENGYTF
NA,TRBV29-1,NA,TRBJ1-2,TGCAGCGCCAACATCCCGGGCGGATATGGCTACACCTTC,CSANIPGGYGYTF
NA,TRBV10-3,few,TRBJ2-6,TGTGCCGTAGGGTCTTACCCGCTCGGGGCCAACGTCCTGACTTTC,CAVGSYPLGANVLTF
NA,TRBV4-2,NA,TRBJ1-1,TGTGCCAGCAGCCAAGGGTTAGGCGGGGGTTCGAACACTGAAGCTTTCTTT,CASSQGLGGGSNTEAFF
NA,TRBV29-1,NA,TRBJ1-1,TGCAGCGTTGATACAACAGGGAGCACTGAAGCTTTCTTT,CSVDTTGSTEAFF
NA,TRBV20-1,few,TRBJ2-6,TGCAGTGCTAGAGATCAAGGGCGAGGGGCCAACGTCCTGACTTTC,CSARDQGRGANVLTF
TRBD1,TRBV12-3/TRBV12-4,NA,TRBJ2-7,TGTGCCAGCAGTGAGGGACAGGGGATTACCGAGCAGTACTTC,CASSEGQGITEQYF
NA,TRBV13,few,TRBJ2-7,TGTGCCAGCAGCTCGGGGGCGGGGGCCTACGAGCAGTACTTC,CASSSGAGAYEQYF